This is a list of T cell receptor beta chains from one sample in a study of identical twins. In TCRdb, the 5' RACE reads were re-called with MiXCR into one record per CDR3 protein. Of around 1.7 million distinct CDR3 sequences in the sample, about 32% were seen once. The sequencing input was cord blood. The receptors originated from a newborn girl in good health. Each CDR3 is given with its conserved first and last residue. A D gene is named only where the DNA matches it firmly. Clone sizes are given selectively: once, few, many, or a class where the clone is expanded.

.	TRBV7-9	few	TRBJ1-5	TGTGCCAGCAGCTTAGTGACAGGACGTCAGAGCAATCAGCCCCAGCATTTT	CASSLVTGRQSNQPQHF
.	TRBV27	few	TRBJ1-1	TGTGCCAGCAGTTTCGGTTTTGGTACTGAAGCTTTCTTT	CASSFGFGTEAFF
.	TRBV15	.	TRBJ2-5	TGTGCCACCAGCAGAGCGGGTGGCCAAGAGACCCAGTACTTC	CATSRAGGQETQYF
.	TRBV28	once	TRBJ2-2	TGTGCCAGCGGATTGGTGGGGTCTTTTGACGGGGAGCTGTTTTTT	CASGLVGSFDGELFF
TRBD2	TRBV11-3	few	TRBJ2-2	TGTGCCAGCAGCGTCGGACTAGCGGCGAACACCGGGGAGCTGTTTTTT	CASSVGLAANTGELFF
TRBD2	TRBV12-3/TRBV12-4	few	TRBJ2-1	TGTGCCAGCAGTTTAAGCCTGGGACTAGCGGGAGGGAATGAGCAGTTCTTC	CASSLSLGLAGGNEQFF
.	TRBV20-1	once	TRBJ2-3	TGCAGTGCTATCCACCGTGCGGGCCAGACAGATACGCAGTATTTT	CSAIHRAGQTDTQYF
TRBD1	TRBV2	.	TRBJ1-1	TGTGCCAGCAGTCGCGACAGGGGAGGGGACACTGAAGCTTTCTTT	CASSRDRGGDTEAFF
TRBD2	TRBV5-1	.	TRBJ2-7	TGCGCCAGCAGCTTGGGAGGACTAGCGGGAGGCAGTGAGCAGTACTTC	CASSLGGLAGGSEQYF
TRBD2	TRBV20-1	.	TRBJ2-2	TGCAGTGCAAGCGGGGGGGACGTATTCACCGGGGAGCTGTTTTTT	CSASGGDVFTGELFF
.	TRBV6-6	once	TRBJ2-7	TGTGCCAGCAAAGAGGGAGTAGAGCAGTACTTC	CASKEGVEQYF
.	TRBV5-6	once	TRBJ1-6	TGTGCCAGCAGCTACAGGGTTAGGAATTCACCCCTCCACTTT	CASSYRVRNSPLHF
TRBD2	TRBV2	.	TRBJ2-7	TGTGCCGGCAGAATCGTAGCGGGGGCATCCCACGAGCAGTACTTC	CAGRIVAGASHEQYF
TRBD2	TRBV7-2	.	TRBJ2-5	TGTGCCAGCAGCCCAGCGGGGGTGGTAGAGACCCAGTACTTC	CASSPAGVVETQYF
TRBD2	TRBV18	.	TRBJ2-3	TGTGCCAGCTCCTCTAGCGGGGGGATCACAGATACGCAGTATTTT	CASSSSGGITDTQYF
.	TRBV20-1	few	TRBJ1-1	TGCAGTGCTACCCAGACGGCGAACACTGAAGCTTTCTTT	CSATQTANTEAFF
TRBD1	TRBV20-1	many	TRBJ1-5	TGCAGTGCTAGAGGACAGGGGGATCAGCCCCAGCATTTT	CSARGQGDQPQHF
.	TRBV29-1	many	TRBJ2-3	TGCAGCGACCGACCGGGTCCTCTCACAGATACGCAGTATTTT	CSDRPGPLTDTQYF
TRBD1	TRBV28	.	TRBJ1-4	TGTGCCAGCAGTCCCGCCGGGACAGGGGACGAAAAACTGTTTTTT	CASSPAGTGDEKLFF
.	TRBV20-1	.	TRBJ1-6	TGCAGTGCTAGAGATCGGGGGTTTGAGGACTACCTCAGCTCCTATAATTCACCCCTCCACTTT	CSARDRGFEDYLSSYNSPLHF
.	TRBV29-1	many	TRBJ2-3	TGCAGCGTTGGCCAGGCAGATACGCAGTATTTT	CSVGQADTQYF
.	TRBV2	few	TRBJ1-2	TGTGCCAGCAGACTTACAGTGGACTATGGCTACACCTTC	CASRLTVDYGYTF
.	TRBV12-3/TRBV12-4	.	TRBJ1-5	TGTGCCAGCAGGGTCGGTCCTCAGCCCCAGCATTTT	CASRVGPQPQHF
.	TRBV20-1	few	TRBJ2-7	TGCAGTGCTAGATGGACCGCCTCGGGCGAGCAGTACTTC	CSARWTASGEQYF
TRBD2	TRBV9	.	TRBJ2-1	TGTGCCAGCAGCGTAGCTGTCCTAGCGGGATACAATGAGCAGTTCTTC	CASSVAVLAGYNEQFF
TRBD2	TRBV5-1	.	TRBJ2-3	TGCGCCAGCAGCTGGGGACTAGCGGGGGGGCGCACAGATACGCAGTATTTT	CASSWGLAGGRTDTQYF
TRBD2	TRBV20-1	.	TRBJ2-5	TGCAGTGATACCCCAGGGACTAGCGAAAAATACCAAGAGACCCAGTACTTC	CSDTPGTSEKYQETQYF